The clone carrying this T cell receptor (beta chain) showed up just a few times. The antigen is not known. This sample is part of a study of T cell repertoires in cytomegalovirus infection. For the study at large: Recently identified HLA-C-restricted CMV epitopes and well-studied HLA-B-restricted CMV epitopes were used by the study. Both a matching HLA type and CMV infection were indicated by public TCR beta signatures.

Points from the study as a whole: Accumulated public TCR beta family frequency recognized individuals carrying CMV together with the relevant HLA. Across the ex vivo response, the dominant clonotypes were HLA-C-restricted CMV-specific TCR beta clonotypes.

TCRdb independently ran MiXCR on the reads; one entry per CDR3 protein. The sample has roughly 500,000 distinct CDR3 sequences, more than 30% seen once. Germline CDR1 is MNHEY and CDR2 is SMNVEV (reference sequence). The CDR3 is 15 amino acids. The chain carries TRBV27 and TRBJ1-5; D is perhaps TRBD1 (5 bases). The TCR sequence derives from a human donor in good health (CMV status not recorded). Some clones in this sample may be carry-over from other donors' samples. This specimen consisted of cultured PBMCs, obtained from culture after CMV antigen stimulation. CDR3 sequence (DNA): TGTGCAGGGATCACGCAGGGTCAAAGAAATCAGCCCCAGCATTTT. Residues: CAGITQGQRNQPQHF.